These T cell receptor beta chains were read from a single sample in a study of T-cell memory formation after mild COVID-19. TCRdb ran MiXCR on the 5' RACE reads and lists one entry per CDR3 protein. The sample shows about 190,000 distinct CDR3 sequences, around 18% of them seen only once. The material sequenced was PBMCs or a T cell subset sorted from them (not recorded which). The receptors were sampled from an adult woman who had mild COVID-19 (a few samples of this study predate the infection). Cell type and time point are not known. CDR3s include the opening cysteine and the closing phenylalanine or tryptophan. Fields, in order: J gene, CDR3 length, D gene, V gene, clone size, CDR3 protein, CDR3 DNA. D genes are given only for firm matches. Clone size is shown for a subset of rows, as once, few, many or a class of expanded clone.

j_gene: TRBJ2-7; len: 14; d_gene: -; v_gene: TRBV4-2; abundance: many; CDR3aa: CASSQDRAGRGQYF; CDR3nt: TGTGCCAGCAGCCAAGATCGCGCGGGGCGGGGGCAGTACTTC
j_gene: TRBJ2-7; len: 15; d_gene: TRBD1; v_gene: TRBV5-1; abundance: few; CDR3aa: CASSRTTGDSYEQYF; CDR3nt: TGCGCCAGCAGCCGAACCACAGGGGACTCCTACGAGCAGTACTTC
j_gene: TRBJ2-3; len: 16; d_gene: -; v_gene: TRBV18; abundance: few; CDR3aa: CASSPLAGQSTDTQYF; CDR3nt: TGTGCCAGCTCACCTCTGGCGGGACAGAGCACAGATACGCAGTATTTT
j_gene: TRBJ2-7; len: 14; d_gene: TRBD1; v_gene: TRBV5-6; abundance: -; CDR3aa: CASSGRGQTYEQYF; CDR3nt: TGTGCCAGCAGCGGAAGGGGACAGACCTACGAGCAGTACTTC
j_gene: TRBJ2-1; len: 15; d_gene: -; v_gene: TRBV16; abundance: many; CDR3aa: CASSQTGSSYNEQFF; CDR3nt: TGTGCCAGCAGCCAAACAGGGAGCTCCTACAATGAGCAGTTCTTC
j_gene: TRBJ1-2; len: 14; d_gene: -; v_gene: TRBV13; abundance: -; CDR3aa: CASSHAHGFYGYTF; CDR3nt: TGTGCCAGCAGCCACGCCCACGGATTTTATGGCTACACCTTC
j_gene: TRBJ1-5; len: 13; d_gene: -; v_gene: TRBV25-1; abundance: few; CDR3aa: CASSLGEVQPQHF; CDR3nt: TGTGCCAGCAGTTTGGGTGAAGTTCAGCCCCAGCATTTT
j_gene: TRBJ2-7; len: 17; d_gene: TRBD1; v_gene: TRBV18; abundance: few; CDR3aa: CASSLSPARDSTYEQYF; CDR3nt: TGTGCCAGCTCACTGAGTCCGGCAAGGGACAGTACCTACGAGCAGTACTTC
j_gene: TRBJ2-5; len: 13; d_gene: -; v_gene: TRBV5-6; abundance: many; CDR3aa: CASTFGVGKTQYF; CDR3nt: TGTGCCAGCACCTTCGGGGTCGGGAAGACCCAGTACTTC
j_gene: TRBJ1-1; len: 15; d_gene: -; v_gene: TRBV12-3/TRBV12-4; abundance: -; CDR3aa: CASSLMGAERTEAFF; CDR3nt: TGTGCCAGCAGTTTAATGGGGGCCGAGAGGACTGAAGCTTTCTTT
j_gene: TRBJ1-1; len: 13; d_gene: -; v_gene: TRBV7-3; abundance: many; CDR3aa: CASSLTGNTEAFF; CDR3nt: TGTGCCAGCAGCTTAACAGGGAACACTGAAGCTTTCTTT
j_gene: TRBJ2-5; len: 12; d_gene: -; v_gene: TRBV5-6; abundance: many; CDR3aa: CASSFGTQTQYF; CDR3nt: TGTGCCAGCAGCTTCGGGACGCAGACCCAGTACTTC
j_gene: TRBJ1-1; len: 10; d_gene: -; v_gene: TRBV20-1; abundance: -; CDR3aa: CSAEGGGAFF; CDR3nt: TGCAGTGCCGAAGGCGGTGGGGCTTTCTTT
j_gene: TRBJ1-1; len: 14; d_gene: TRBD1; v_gene: TRBV11-2; abundance: many; CDR3aa: CASSVGQGNTEAFF; CDR3nt: TGTGCCAGCAGCGTGGGACAGGGGAACACTGAAGCTTTCTTT
j_gene: TRBJ2-2; len: 13; d_gene: -; v_gene: TRBV29-1; abundance: -; CDR3aa: CSVDRANTGELFF; CDR3nt: TGCAGCGTTGACAGGGCGAACACCGGGGAGCTGTTTTTT
j_gene: TRBJ2-2; len: 13; d_gene: -; v_gene: TRBV7-9; abundance: many; CDR3aa: CATPPGYTGELFF; CDR3nt: TGTGCCACCCCGCCGGGTTACACCGGGGAGCTGTTTTTT
j_gene: TRBJ2-5; len: 13; d_gene: -; v_gene: TRBV12-3/TRBV12-4; abundance: -; CDR3aa: CASTWTLQETQYF; CDR3nt: TGTGCCAGCACCTGGACGTTACAAGAGACCCAGTACTTC
j_gene: TRBJ1-5; len: 14; d_gene: TRBD1; v_gene: TRBV6-5; abundance: -; CDR3aa: CASKRDRDFQPQHF; CDR3nt: TGTGCCAGCAAACGGGACAGGGATTTCCAGCCCCAGCATTTT
j_gene: TRBJ2-3; len: 15; d_gene: -; v_gene: TRBV19; abundance: many; CDR3aa: CASSIDPRATDTQYF; CDR3nt: TGTGCCAGTAGTATAGATCCCCGGGCCACAGATACGCAGTATTTT
j_gene: TRBJ1-1; len: 14; d_gene: TRBD1; v_gene: TRBV3-1; abundance: -; CDR3aa: CASSQGQGRTEAFF; CDR3nt: TGTGCCAGCAGCCAAGGACAGGGGAGGACTGAAGCTTTCTTT
j_gene: TRBJ1-1; len: 15; d_gene: TRBD1; v_gene: TRBV12-3/TRBV12-4; abundance: -; CDR3aa: CASSSHRQGNTEAFF; CDR3nt: TGTGCCAGCAGTTCCCATCGACAGGGGAACACTGAAGCTTTCTTT
j_gene: TRBJ1-1; len: 12; d_gene: -; v_gene: TRBV5-6; abundance: few; CDR3aa: CASSLGVPPAFF; CDR3nt: TGTGCCAGCAGCTTGGGGGTTCCCCCAGCTTTCTTT
j_gene: TRBJ2-1; len: 19; d_gene: TRBD2; v_gene: TRBV7-9; abundance: -; CDR3aa: CASSSGLAGGPLSYNEQFF; CDR3nt: TGTGCCAGCAGCTCGGGACTAGCGGGAGGCCCCCTCTCCTACAATGAGCAGTTCTTC
j_gene: TRBJ2-3; len: 13; d_gene: -; v_gene: TRBV24-1; abundance: few; CDR3aa: CATSDRSTDTQYF; CDR3nt: TGTGCCACCAGTGATCGGAGTACAGATACGCAGTATTTT
j_gene: TRBJ2-1; len: 17; d_gene: -; v_gene: TRBV7-9; abundance: -; CDR3aa: CASSLPTGFLSESEQFF; CDR3nt: TGTGCCAGCAGCTTACCAACAGGTTTCCTCTCAGAGAGTGAGCAGTTCTTC
j_gene: TRBJ1-1; len: 20; d_gene: -; v_gene: TRBV6-5; abundance: few; CDR3aa: CASSYSIPHWTGGKDTEAFF; CDR3nt: TGTGCCAGCAGTTACTCGATCCCTCACTGGACCGGGGGTAAGGACACTGAAGCTTTCTTT
j_gene: TRBJ1-5; len: 17; d_gene: -; v_gene: TRBV24-1; abundance: few; CDR3aa: CATSDSGVGNSNQPQHF; CDR3nt: TGTGCCACCAGTGACTCCGGCGTGGGGAATAGCAATCAGCCCCAGCATTTT
j_gene: TRBJ1-3; len: 17; d_gene: -; v_gene: TRBV6-5; abundance: few; CDR3aa: CASSYQLGGADGNTIYF; CDR3nt: TGTGCCAGCAGTTACCAACTGGGGGGCGCAGATGGAAACACCATATATTTT
j_gene: TRBJ2-7; len: 14; d_gene: TRBD1; v_gene: TRBV5-1; abundance: many; CDR3aa: CASSSGTGGYEQYF; CDR3nt: TGCGCCAGCAGCTCCGGGACAGGGGGTTACGAGCAGTACTTC
j_gene: TRBJ2-5; len: 14; d_gene: TRBD1; v_gene: TRBV7-9; abundance: few; CDR3aa: CASSHWDSKKTQYF; CDR3nt: TGTGCCAGCAGCCATTGGGACAGCAAGAAGACCCAGTACTTC
j_gene: TRBJ2-5; len: 16; d_gene: -; v_gene: TRBV7-2; abundance: many; CDR3aa: CASSLVFQRLQETQYF; CDR3nt: TGTGCCAGCAGCTTAGTTTTCCAGAGACTCCAAGAGACCCAGTACTTC
j_gene: TRBJ1-2; len: 13; d_gene: -; v_gene: TRBV29-1; abundance: few; CDR3aa: CSVVVVAGDGYTF; CDR3nt: TGCAGCGTTGTGGTTGTGGCAGGGGATGGCTACACCTTC
j_gene: TRBJ2-5; len: 15; d_gene: -; v_gene: TRBV19; abundance: few; CDR3aa: CASSHPGRSQETQYF; CDR3nt: TGTGCCAGTAGTCATCCGGGCAGGAGCCAAGAGACCCAGTACTTC
j_gene: TRBJ2-1; len: 16; d_gene: TRBD2; v_gene: TRBV24-1; abundance: few; CDR3aa: CATSDEAGLGDNEQFF; CDR3nt: TGTGCCACCAGTGATGAAGCGGGACTAGGAGACAATGAGCAGTTCTTC
j_gene: TRBJ1-1; len: 12; d_gene: -; v_gene: TRBV18; abundance: -; CDR3aa: CASSPMNTEAFF; CDR3nt: TGTGCCAGCTCACCAATGAACACTGAAGCTTTCTTT
j_gene: TRBJ1-1; len: 14; d_gene: TRBD1; v_gene: TRBV7-9; abundance: few; CDR3aa: CASSLSLGTERAFF; CDR3nt: TGTGCCAGCAGCTTATCGTTAGGGACAGAAAGAGCTTTCTTT
j_gene: TRBJ2-2; len: 12; d_gene: -; v_gene: TRBV12-3/TRBV12-4; abundance: -; CDR3aa: CASRSHAKELFF; CDR3nt: TGTGCCAGCAGGAGCCACGCGAAGGAGCTGTTTTTT
j_gene: TRBJ1-1; len: 15; d_gene: -; v_gene: TRBV4-1; abundance: few; CDR3aa: CASSQPRRGEAEAFF; CDR3nt: TGCGCCAGCAGCCAACCCCGACGGGGAGAGGCTGAAGCTTTCTTT
j_gene: TRBJ1-1; len: 15; d_gene: -; v_gene: TRBV2; abundance: -; CDR3aa: CASRHDTGIRTEAFF; CDR3nt: TGTGCCAGCAGACACGACACAGGTATTCGCACTGAAGCTTTCTTT
j_gene: TRBJ1-1; len: 15; d_gene: TRBD1; v_gene: TRBV7-8; abundance: few; CDR3aa: CASSRGQGGNTEAFF; CDR3nt: TGTGCCAGCAGCAGAGGACAGGGGGGGAACACTGAAGCTTTCTTT
j_gene: TRBJ2-1; len: 15; d_gene: TRBD1; v_gene: TRBV7-9; abundance: few; CDR3aa: CASSSSPGQGGEQFF; CDR3nt: TGTGCCAGCAGCTCGTCGCCGGGACAGGGTGGTGAGCAGTTCTTC
j_gene: TRBJ2-1; len: 14; d_gene: -; v_gene: TRBV5-1; abundance: -; CDR3aa: CASSLAWGNNEQFF; CDR3nt: TGCGCCAGCAGCTTGGCCTGGGGAAACAATGAGCAGTTCTTC
j_gene: TRBJ2-7; len: 15; d_gene: -; v_gene: TRBV4-3; abundance: -; CDR3aa: CASSQLGDRSYEQYF; CDR3nt: TGCGCCAGCAGCCAGTTGGGAGACAGATCCTACGAGCAGTACTTC
j_gene: TRBJ2-1; len: 14; d_gene: TRBD2; v_gene: TRBV6-2/TRBV6-3; abundance: few; CDR3aa: CASSSEGGPNEQFF; CDR3nt: TGTGCCAGCAGTTCTGAGGGAGGGCCGAATGAGCAGTTCTTC
j_gene: TRBJ2-5; len: 13; d_gene: TRBD1; v_gene: TRBV30; abundance: -; CDR3aa: CAWSPQGSETQYF; CDR3nt: TGTGCCTGGAGTCCACAGGGGTCGGAGACCCAGTACTTC
j_gene: TRBJ1-2; len: 14; d_gene: -; v_gene: TRBV6-5; abundance: many; CDR3aa: CASSLHPQGGGYTF; CDR3nt: TGTGCCAGCAGTCTACACCCCCAGGGTGGTGGCTACACCTTC
j_gene: TRBJ1-5; len: 15; d_gene: TRBD1; v_gene: TRBV10-3; abundance: -; CDR3aa: CAISTGAGSNQPQHF; CDR3nt: TGTGCCATCAGCACAGGGGCTGGGAGCAATCAGCCCCAGCATTTT
j_gene: TRBJ2-7; len: 13; d_gene: -; v_gene: TRBV15; abundance: few; CDR3aa: CATSTDRQYEQYF; CDR3nt: TGTGCCACCAGCACCGACAGACAGTACGAGCAGTACTTC